These T cell receptor beta chains were read from a single sample in a study of blood T cell repertoires in COVID-19. Repertoires were generated with immunoSEQ multiplex PCR, while TCRdb's copy carries only in-frame clones and drops some. Among fewer than 500,000 clones listed, approximately 87% were seen once. Sequenced sample: PBMCs or T cells enriched from blood (not recorded which). All receptors derive from a man aged 30 to 39 who had recovered from COVID-19. Both conserved end residues are part of each CDR3. Fields, in order: clone size, J gene, D gene, V gene, CDR3 DNA, CDR3 protein. The D gene is left open where the match is weak. The listing skips clone size in some rows; elsewhere it reads once, few, many or a size class.

abundance: once
j_gene: TRBJ2-5
d_gene: TRBD1
v_gene: TRBV10-2
CDR3nt: TGCGCCAGCAGTAAAACAGGGGTTCGGGAGACCCAGTACTTC
CDR3aa: CASSKTGVRETQYF

abundance: NA
j_gene: TRBJ1-2
d_gene: NA
v_gene: TRBV9
CDR3nt: TGTGCCAGCAGCGTCACAGAGAACTATGGCTACACCTTC
CDR3aa: CASSVTENYGYTF

abundance: few
j_gene: TRBJ1-4
d_gene: NA
v_gene: TRBV3-1/TRBV3-2
CDR3nt: TGTGCCAGCAGCCAAGACCCAGGGGATGAAAAACTGTTTTTT
CDR3aa: CASSQDPGDEKLFF

abundance: NA
j_gene: TRBJ2-2
d_gene: NA
v_gene: TRBV5-1
CDR3nt: TGCGCCAGCAGCTTGGTCCAGGGTACCAACACCGGGGAGCTGTTTTTT
CDR3aa: CASSLVQGTNTGELFF

abundance: NA
j_gene: TRBJ2-1
d_gene: NA
v_gene: TRBV27
CDR3nt: TGTGCCAGCAGCTCAAACCGGGACACCCTTTACAATGAGCAGTTCTTC
CDR3aa: CASSSNRDTLYNEQFF

abundance: once
j_gene: TRBJ2-1
d_gene: TRBD2
v_gene: TRBV7-2
CDR3nt: TGTGCCAGCAGCTCGACTAGCGGGGTAAACAATGAGCAGTTCTTC
CDR3aa: CASSSTSGVNNEQFF

abundance: many
j_gene: TRBJ2-2
d_gene: TRBD2
v_gene: TRBV4-2
CDR3nt: TGTGCCAGCCGCGGGGGGGACCCGAACACCGGGGAGCTGTTTTTT
CDR3aa: CASRGGDPNTGELFF

abundance: NA
j_gene: TRBJ2-2
d_gene: NA
v_gene: TRBV3-1/TRBV3-2
CDR3nt: TGTGCCAGCAGCCAAGACAGGGAGGCCGGGGAGCTGTTTTTT
CDR3aa: CASSQDREAGELFF

abundance: NA
j_gene: TRBJ2-1
d_gene: TRBD2
v_gene: TRBV5-6
CDR3nt: TGTGCCAGCAGCTTGTTCTTCGAGCGGGGTTTTGATGAGCAGTTCTTC
CDR3aa: CASSLFFERGFDEQFF

abundance: once
j_gene: TRBJ1-5
d_gene: TRBD1
v_gene: TRBV18
CDR3nt: TGTGCCAGCTCACCCTGGCCGGGACAGGGGGCCAGTCAGCCCCAGCATTTT
CDR3aa: CASSPWPGQGASQPQHF

abundance: NA
j_gene: TRBJ2-1
d_gene: NA
v_gene: TRBV7-9
CDR3nt: TGTGCCAGCAGCTTAGCGCCGCGGGGGCAGTTCTTC
CDR3aa: CASSLAPRGQFF

abundance: NA
j_gene: TRBJ2-7
d_gene: NA
v_gene: TRBV3-1/TRBV3-2
CDR3nt: TGTGCCAGCAGCCAGGCGGGGGCCGGGACCTACGAGCAGTACTTC
CDR3aa: CASSQAGAGTYEQYF

abundance: once
j_gene: TRBJ1-2
d_gene: NA
v_gene: TRBV5-1
CDR3nt: TGCGCCAGCAGCTTAAATACCCTACCCTATGGCTACACCTTC
CDR3aa: CASSLNTLPYGYTF

abundance: NA
j_gene: TRBJ1-5
d_gene: TRBD1
v_gene: TRBV7-6
CDR3nt: TGTGCCAGCAGCTTAGGGTCGGGACAGGGTACTCAGCCCCAGCATTTT
CDR3aa: CASSLGSGQGTQPQHF

abundance: NA
j_gene: TRBJ1-5
d_gene: TRBD1
v_gene: TRBV5-6
CDR3nt: TGTGCCAGCAGCGCTACCTGGACAGGGATCGGACAGCCCCAGCATTTT
CDR3aa: CASSATWTGIGQPQHF

abundance: NA
j_gene: TRBJ2-5
d_gene: NA
v_gene: TRBV15
CDR3nt: TGTGCCACCAGCAGAGGGGGATTTTCGGTTTCGGGGGAGACCCAGTACTTC
CDR3aa: CATSRGGFSVSGETQYF

abundance: NA
j_gene: TRBJ1-1
d_gene: NA
v_gene: TRBV4-3
CDR3nt: TGCGCCAGCACCACTTCCATTGACATGCCTGAAGCTTTCTTT
CDR3aa: CASTTSIDMPEAFF

abundance: NA
j_gene: TRBJ2-1
d_gene: NA
v_gene: TRBV7-9
CDR3nt: TGTGCCAGCAGCCACCAGGGGGGCTCCTACAATGAGCAGTTCTTC
CDR3aa: CASSHQGGSYNEQFF

abundance: NA
j_gene: TRBJ1-6
d_gene: TRBD1
v_gene: TRBV30
CDR3nt: TGTGCCTGGAGTATCTCAGGGGGGAGAAATTCACCCCTCCACTTT
CDR3aa: CAWSISGGRNSPLHF

abundance: many
j_gene: TRBJ1-5
d_gene: TRBD1
v_gene: TRBV2
CDR3nt: TGTGCCAGCTCCCCGGACAGGGGTGAGCCCCAGCATTTT
CDR3aa: CASSPDRGEPQHF

abundance: NA
j_gene: TRBJ2-1
d_gene: NA
v_gene: TRBV3-1/TRBV3-2
CDR3nt: TGTGCCAGCAGCCCTGGGCAGGGGTGCAATGAGCAGTTCTTC
CDR3aa: CASSPGQGCNEQFF

abundance: NA
j_gene: TRBJ2-1
d_gene: TRBD2
v_gene: TRBV9
CDR3nt: TGTGCCAGCAGCGTGGCAGCGGGGGCGTACAATGAGCAGTTCTTC
CDR3aa: CASSVAAGAYNEQFF

abundance: NA
j_gene: TRBJ1-4
d_gene: TRBD1
v_gene: TRBV30
CDR3nt: TGTGCCTGGAGGGACAGGGGGGATGAAAAACTGTTTTTT
CDR3aa: CAWRDRGDEKLFF

abundance: once
j_gene: TRBJ2-1
d_gene: NA
v_gene: TRBV18
CDR3nt: TGTGCCAGCTCGTGGGGCGGGAACTCCTACAATGAGCAGTTCTTC
CDR3aa: CASSWGGNSYNEQFF

abundance: NA
j_gene: TRBJ2-7
d_gene: TRBD1
v_gene: TRBV4-2
CDR3nt: TGTGCCAGCAGCCAGCTACGGACAGGGGAGTCCTACGAGCAGTACTTC
CDR3aa: CASSQLRTGESYEQYF

abundance: NA
j_gene: TRBJ2-7
d_gene: TRBD1
v_gene: TRBV30
CDR3nt: TGTGCCTGGGACCAGGGGGCCGAGCAGTACTTC
CDR3aa: CAWDQGAEQYF

abundance: NA
j_gene: TRBJ1-2
d_gene: NA
v_gene: TRBV27
CDR3nt: TGTGCCAGCAGCCCCGAGACAGTACCTTCTAACTATGGCTACACCTTC
CDR3aa: CASSPETVPSNYGYTF

abundance: NA
j_gene: TRBJ2-1
d_gene: TRBD2
v_gene: TRBV5-5
CDR3nt: TGTGCCAGCAGGAAGCGGGGGGAGAACAATGAGCAGTTCTTC
CDR3aa: CASRKRGENNEQFF

abundance: NA
j_gene: TRBJ1-6
d_gene: TRBD1
v_gene: TRBV25-1
CDR3nt: TGTGCCAGCAGTGAACGCAGGGGGGATTCACCCCTCCACTTT
CDR3aa: CASSERRGDSPLHF

abundance: NA
j_gene: TRBJ2-1
d_gene: TRBD2
v_gene: TRBV3-1/TRBV3-2
CDR3nt: TGTGCCAGCAGCCCTAGCGGGGACTACAATGAGCAGTTCTTC
CDR3aa: CASSPSGDYNEQFF

abundance: NA
j_gene: TRBJ1-6
d_gene: NA
v_gene: TRBV13
CDR3nt: TGTGCCAGCAGCTGGGGGGGCGCGGATTCACCCCTCCACTTT
CDR3aa: CASSWGGADSPLHF

abundance: few
j_gene: TRBJ1-2
d_gene: NA
v_gene: TRBV21-1
CDR3nt: TGTGCCAGCCCCCCTAGGTCGATCTATGGCTACACCTTC
CDR3aa: CASPPRSIYGYTF